This T cell receptor beta chain was identified during a study of shared clonotypes between healthy human individuals. Broader study findings: Read depth was anticipated to influence clonotype sharing among donors. Richness estimates generally favored naive over memory subsets.

Concerning this clone itself: The antigen remains undetermined. The junction departs from the called germline gene at one end, perhaps through a read error.

The input for sorted-subset replicate PCRs was about 210 ng DNA, 25,000 to 35,000 T cell genomes. TCRdb's table, derived via immunoSEQ multiplex PCR, lists solely in-frame clones and lacks some. The sample gives some 2.4 million clones, 80% to 95% of which show up once; approximately 0.37% is in the top ten. CDR3 length: 11 residues. In germline, CDR1 is SGHDT, CDR2 YYEEEE. Recent acute infections and vaccinations were absent in the healthy HIV-negative adult donors. The J gene is TRBJ2-3, the V gene TRBV5-6; perhaps TRBD1 as D (6 bases). Material for sequencing was naive CD4+ T cells from PBMCs. Subset defined: CD45RA+ positively selected. This TCR came from a man aged 18 to 30 in good health. Some clones in this sample may be carry-over from other donors' samples. The CDR3 loop is CASSYRAARNF. The CDR3 bases are TGTGCCAGCAGCTACAGGGCTGCTAGGAATTTT.